This T cell receptor (beta chain) stems from a study of shared T cell receptors in the human thymus. V lost 5 bases to trimming and J lost 7 bases, with 21 bases between them. Germline V CDR1 and CDR2: LGHNA, YSLEER. This CDR3 region has 16 residues. Sequenced by immunoSEQ multiplex PCR; TCRdb stores in-frame clones only, minus some. The sample records approximately 760,000 clones, 75% to 90% being singletons. The sample also formed part of further work on human thymus T cells. This second study notes: It looked as if thymic and blood repertoires used V and J genes in a biased way. Thymic TCR repertoires of unrelated people reportedly overlapped highly.

Sequenced material: thymocytes. The TCR was taken from a girl in the first two years of life with a congenital heart defect. The chain links TRBV4-3 to TRBJ1-5; D may be TRBD1 (5 bases). CDR3 region: CASSSQAYGINQPQHF. The CDR3 coding sequence is TGCGCCAGCAGCTCACAGGCGTACGGAATCAACCAGCCCCAGCATTTT.